What follows are 9 T cell receptor beta chains derived from one specimen sequenced in a study of metastatic and nonmetastatic thyroid tumors. TCRdb re-called the PCR reads through MiXCR. This table has around 29,000 clones, 20% to 25% appearing once. None of the patients had undergone any treatment ahead of thyroid surgery. The sequenced material came from blood. These receptors all stem from a female donor with papillary thyroid cancer or a benign thyroid nodule (not recorded which). Some clones in this sample may be carry-over from other donors' samples.

This clone has a count of ten or more. This sequence joins TRBV5-1 and TRBJ2-1; weak D call: TRBD2 (6 bases). Germline V gives CDR1 SGHRS, CDR2 YFSETQ. The CDR3 runs 17 residues. V was pared by 4 bases and J by 2 bases, with 19 bases between. The CDR3 DNA follows: TGCGCCAGCAGCCGGCTGGGGGGTAAGTCCCCCTACAATGAGCAGTTCTTC. It yields the protein CASSRLGGKSPYNEQFF.

This rearrangement joins TRBV12-3 or TRBV12-4 to TRBJ1-1, with D hard to call. The CDR3 spans 15 residues. The V gene lost 5 bases and the J gene lost 3 bases, with 16 bases spanning the gap. The CDR3 coding sequence is TGTGCCAGCAGTCAACGGACCGGCCTCCACACTGAAGCTTTCTTT. Encoded protein: CASSQRTGLHTEAFF.

In this sample, this clone turned up many times. This chain connects TRBV29-1 to TRBJ2-1; D is unclear. The ends were cut back, 4 bases at V and 8 bases at J, with 12 bases in the middle. This CDR3 is built from 12 residues. The germline V gene has CDR1 SQVTM and CDR2 ANQGSEA. CDR3 residues: CSVADGFDEQFF. Here the CDR3 DNA reads TGCAGCGTTGCGGACGGTTTCGATGAGCAGTTCTTC.

This clone was found many times. The CDR3 loop reads CSVERRGVGDTQYF. The DNA for the CDR3 is TGCAGCGTTGAAAGGCGGGGGGTGGGAGATACGCAGTATTTT. This chain joins TRBV29-1 and TRBJ2-3; 8 nucleotides match TRBD2. The V segment lost 2 bases and the J segment 5 bases; nucleotides outside the gene matches: 6. Germline V gene lookup returns CDR1 SQVTM and CDR2 ANQGSEA. The CDR3 runs 14 residues.

J is TRBJ2-2 and V is TRBV28, with 8 bases lining up with TRBD1. Trimming cost V 6 bases and J 5 bases; bases outside gene matches: 8. CDR1 and CDR2 from the germline V gene are MDHEN and SYDVKM. This CDR3 is built from 15 residues. The CDR3 is CASRYTGGRTGELFF. CDR3 coding DNA: TGTGCCAGCAGATATACAGGGGGAAGGACCGGGGAGCTGTTTTTT.

This clone was observed at least ten times. This chain joins TRBV20-1 and TRBJ1-1; 10 bases are a match to TRBD1. The V gene end was trimmed by 7 bases and the J gene end by 0 bases; junction bases not matched to a gene: 11. CDR1 is DFQATT and CDR2 is SNEGSKA in the germline V gene (reference sequence). This CDR3 has 16 amino acids. This CDR3 reads CSVQDRGSHMNTEAFF. The CDR3 coding sequence is TGCAGTGTTCAGGACAGGGGGTCACACATGAACACTGAAGCTTTCTTT.

This clone was counted many times. The rearrangement joins TRBV5-6 to TRBJ2-5, with D perhaps matching TRBD1 (6 bases). Trimming left V 0 bases short and J 1 base short, with 13 bases between. CDR1 SGHDT and CDR2 YYEEEE come from the germline V gene. This CDR3 has 16 amino acids. CDR3 bases: TGTGCCAGCAGCTTGGCTCTCCCACAGGGCCAAGAGACCCAGTACTTC. Translation: CASSLALPQGQETQYF. Full variable domain (rest looked up from reference TRBV5-6 and TRBJ2-5): DAGVTQSPTHLIKTRGQQVTLRCSPKSGHDTVSWYQQALGQGPQFIFQYYEEEERQRGNFPDRFSGHQFPNYSSELNVNALLLGDSALYLCASSLALPQGQETQYFGPGTRLLVL.

In its sample, this clone was seen many times. This chain connects TRBV7-9 to TRBJ2-1; D gene ambiguous. Trimming pared 6 bases from V and 8 bases from J, leaving 8 bases between. This CDR3 spans 11 amino acids. Per germline, CDR1 SEHNR and CDR2 FQNEAQ (reference sequence). The CDR3 loop reads CASSPSHEQFF. For the CDR3, the DNA is TGTGCCAGCAGTCCAAGCCATGAGCAGTTCTTC.

This clone was seen a few times. One junction end disagrees with the germline gene, perhaps due to a read error. V is TRBV28 and J is TRBJ1-2; 7 bases are shared with TRBD1. The CDR3 totals 12 residues. The germline V gene has CDR1 MDHEN and CDR2 SYDVKM. The CDR3 here is CASSTGAYGYAF. As DNA, the CDR3 is TGTGCCAGCAGTACAGGGGCATATGGCTACGCCTTC.